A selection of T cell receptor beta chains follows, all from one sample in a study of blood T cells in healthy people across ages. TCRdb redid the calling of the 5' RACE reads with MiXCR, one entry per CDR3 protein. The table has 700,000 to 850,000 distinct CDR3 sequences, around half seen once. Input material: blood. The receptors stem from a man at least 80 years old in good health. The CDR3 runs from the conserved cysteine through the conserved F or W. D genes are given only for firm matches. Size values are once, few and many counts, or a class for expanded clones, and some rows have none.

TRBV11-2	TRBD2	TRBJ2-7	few	CASSLVSLAESYEQYF	TGTGCCAGCAGCTTAGTCTCCCTAGCGGAGTCCTACGAGCAGTACTTC
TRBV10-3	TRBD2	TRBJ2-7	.	CAISSTSGTRFSYNEQYF	TGTGCCATCAGCTCGACTAGCGGGACGCGTTTCTCCTACAATGAGCAGTACTTC
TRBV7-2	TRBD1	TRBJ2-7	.	CASTLTRDRDWEQYF	TGTGCCAGCACCCTTACCAGGGACAGGGATTGGGAGCAGTACTTC
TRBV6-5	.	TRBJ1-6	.	CASSYSGEGGSPLHF	TGTGCCAGCAGTTACTCCGGCGAGGGAGGTTCACCCCTCCACTTT
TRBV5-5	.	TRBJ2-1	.	CASSATGIPYNEQFF	TGTGCCAGCAGCGCAACAGGGATACCCTACAATGAGCAGTTCTTC
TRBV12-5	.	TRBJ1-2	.	CASGLIYGYTF	TGTGCTAGTGGTTTGATCTATGGCTACACCTTC
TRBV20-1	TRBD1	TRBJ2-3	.	CSAPASGGNAYF	TGCAGTGCACCTGCCTCAGGGGGCAACGCGTATTTT
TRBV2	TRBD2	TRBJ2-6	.	CAGLADSSGANVLTF	TGTGCCGGGCTAGCGGATTCCTCTGGGGCCAACGTCCTGACTTTC
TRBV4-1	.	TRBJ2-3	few	CASSQGPAAVTDTQYF	TGCGCCAGCAGCCAAGGTCCGGCGGCCGTCACAGATACGCAGTATTTT
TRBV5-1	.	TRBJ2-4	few	CASSKGLGDIQYF	TGCGCCAGCAGCAAGGGCCTTGGGGACATTCAGTACTTC
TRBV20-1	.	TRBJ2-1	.	CSAREVGLLNEQFF	TGCAGTGCTAGGGAGGTGGGACTTCTGAATGAGCAGTTCTTC
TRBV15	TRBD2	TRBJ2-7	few	CATSTPETSGSYEQYF	TGTGCCACCAGCACTCCCGAGACTAGCGGTTCCTACGAGCAGTACTTC
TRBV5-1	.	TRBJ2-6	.	CASSLAVSPGVRSGANVLTF	TGCGCCAGCAGCTTGGCCGTTTCCCCAGGGGTCCGCTCTGGGGCCAACGTCCTGACTTTC
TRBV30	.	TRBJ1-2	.	CAWSVLCGYTF	TGTGCCTGGAGTGTACTGTGTGGCTACACCTTC
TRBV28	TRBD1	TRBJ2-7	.	CASRPGTEESSYEQYF	TGTGCCAGCAGACCAGGGACAGAAGAAAGCTCCTACGAGCAGTACTTC
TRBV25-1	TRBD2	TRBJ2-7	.	CASVGLAGGPREQYF	TGTGCCAGCGTGGGACTAGCGGGAGGGCCTCGCGAGCAGTACTTC
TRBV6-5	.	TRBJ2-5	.	CASSWIGNKETQYF	TGTGCCAGCAGTTGGATCGGAAATAAAGAGACCCAGTACTTC
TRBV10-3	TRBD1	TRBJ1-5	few	CAIKDRDNQPQHF	TGTGCCATCAAGGACAGGGACAATCAGCCCCAGCATTTT
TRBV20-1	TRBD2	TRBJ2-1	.	CSASGLASSYNEQFF	TGCAGTGCTAGCGGACTAGCGAGCTCCTACAATGAGCAGTTCTTC
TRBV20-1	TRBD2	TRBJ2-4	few	CSARLRREGLNIQYF	TGCAGTGCTAGATTGAGGCGGGAGGGTCTAAACATTCAGTACTTC
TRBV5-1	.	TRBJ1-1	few	CASSRTMNTEAFF	TGCGCCAGCAGCAGAACTATGAACACTGAAGCTTTCTTT
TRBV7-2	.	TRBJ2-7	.	CASSYRDPSYEQYF	TGTGCCAGCAGCTACCGGGACCCATCCTACGAGCAGTACTTC
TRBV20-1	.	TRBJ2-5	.	CSARDRVNQETQYF	TGCAGTGCTAGAGATCGGGTCAACCAAGAGACCCAGTACTTC
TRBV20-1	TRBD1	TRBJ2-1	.	CSARGPTGAVYNEQFF	TGCAGTGCCCGAGGCCCCACAGGGGCCGTCTACAATGAGCAGTTCTTC
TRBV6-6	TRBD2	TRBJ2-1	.	CASSTSGRARNEQFF	TGTGCCAGCAGTACTAGCGGGAGGGCAAGGAATGAGCAGTTCTTC
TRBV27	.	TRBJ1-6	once	CASRWAGNSPLHF	TGTGCCAGCAGGTGGGCCGGGAATTCACCCCTCCACTTT
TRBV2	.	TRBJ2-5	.	CASTDWNEQYF	TGTGCCAGTACTGACTGGAATGAGCAGTACTTC
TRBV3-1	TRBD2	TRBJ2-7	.	CASSQLRGTSGGKRNEQYF	TGTGCCAGCAGCCAACTCCGGGGGACTAGCGGGGGTAAAAGAAACGAGCAGTACTTC
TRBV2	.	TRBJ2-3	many	CASSVWEQDTQYF	TGTGCCAGCAGTGTTTGGGAGCAAGATACGCAGTATTTT
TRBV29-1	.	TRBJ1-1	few	CSVNPQGLRTEAFF	TGCAGCGTTAACCCACAGGGTTTGAGGACTGAAGCTTTCTTT
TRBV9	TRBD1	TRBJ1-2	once	CASSGQGVGGYGYTF	TGTGCCAGCAGCGGACAGGGAGTGGGGGGGTATGGCTACACCTTC
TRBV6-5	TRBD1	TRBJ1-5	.	CASTPGGLGNQPQHF	TGTGCCAGCACACCAGGGGGATTGGGCAATCAGCCCCAGCATTTT
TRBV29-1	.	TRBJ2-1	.	CSVRTHTRSEQFF	TGCAGCGTCCGGACACATACTAGAAGTGAGCAGTTCTTC
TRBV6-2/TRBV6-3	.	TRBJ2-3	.	CASSYSSGLQYF	TGTGCCAGCAGTTACTCGAGCGGTCTGCAGTATTTT
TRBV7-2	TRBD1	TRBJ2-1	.	CASSLLGPGTVSSYNEQFF	TGTGCCAGCAGCCTCCTCGGACCCGGGACAGTCAGCTCCTACAATGAGCAGTTCTTC
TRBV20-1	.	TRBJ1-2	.	CSARDYDSPRGYTF	TGCAGTGCTAGAGATTATGATTCCCCCCGTGGCTACACCTTC